These 29 T cell receptor beta chains were all obtained from the same sample, sequenced in a study of CD8+CD57+ T cells in acquired aplastic anemia (dated by TCRdb to the late 2010s). Flow cytometry had shown CD8+CD57+ cell expansion in the patients selected for sequencing. Sequencing was performed on an Illumina HiSeq 2000. Genomic DNA served as template for TCR beta VDJ combination and CDR3 sequence profiling. Clones were called with MiXCR by TCRdb after fastp trimmed the public reads at Q25, and only in-frame beta chains were retained. Entries that share a CDR3 protein sequence are merged under the most common genes and DNA. Counted in this sample were 80,000 or so distinct CDR3 sequences; roughly three quarters of them appeared once. The ten largest clones take up about four fifths of the sample. Sequenced sample: sorted CD4+, CD8+, or CD8+CD57+ T cells (not recorded which) from PBMCs. Receptors originate from a human donor with aplastic anemia.

This clonotype was counted at least ten times. The chain uses TRBV9 and TRBJ2-2; D possibly corresponds to TRBD1 (5 bases). The V end lost 1 base, the J end lost 7 bases, and 5 bases lay between the germline ends. The V gene's germline CDR1 is SGDLS and CDR2 YYNGEE. The CDR3 runs 12 residues. In DNA, the CDR3 is TGTGCCAGCAGCGTAACAGGCGGGGAGCTGTTTTTT. The encoded protein is CASSVTGGELFF.

V gene TRBV20-1 combines with J gene TRBJ2-7; D is undetermined. The CDR3 has 16 amino acids. Per germline, CDR1 DFQATT and CDR2 SNEGSKA (reference sequence). V was cut by 0 bases and J by 5 bases, with 20 bases left in between. CDR3 in DNA: TGCAGTGCTAGAGATCGGGCATATGACGTTGGCCACGAGCAGTACTTC. As protein: CSARDRAYDVGHEQYF.

This chain joins TRBV19 and TRBJ2-7, with D perhaps matching TRBD1 (6 bases). Trimming pared 5 bases from V and 4 bases from J, leaving 12 bases between. This CDR3 is built from 13 residues. The germline CDR1 and CDR2 sequences are LNHDA and SQIVND (reference sequence). CDR3 coding DNA: TGTGCCAGTAGTGTCGGACAGAGATACGAGCAGTACTTC. This translates into CASSVGQRYEQYF.

The V call is TRBV15, the J call TRBJ1-5; D not certain. The CDR3 length is 14 residues. V lost 1 base, J lost 2 bases, and 6 bases lay in between. CDR1 is LNHNV, CDR2 YYDKDF, per germline (reference sequence). As DNA, the CDR3 is TGTGCCACCAGCAGAGTAGAAGGCAATCAGCCCCAGCATTTT. Translation gives CATSRVEGNQPQHF.

This clonotype showed up just once. The chain has TRBV20-1 and TRBJ1-6; no firm D call. The CDR3 loop spans 15 amino acids. From germline, CDR1 is DFQATT and CDR2 SNEGSKA (reference sequence). V shed 0 bases and J shed 7 bases, with 13 bases lying between them. The chain's CDR3 is CSARDGRSVNSPLHF. CDR3 nucleotide sequence: TGCAGTGCTAGAGATGGTCGGAGTGTAAATTCACCCCTCCACTTT.

The rearrangement uses TRBV4-2 and TRBJ2-7; no reliable D call. Per the germline V gene, CDR1 is LGHNA and CDR2 is YNFKEQ. V was pared by 1 base and J by 5 bases, with 12 bases between. This CDR3 comprises 14 residues. CDR3: CASSQVTGTNEQYF. Here the CDR3 DNA reads TGTGCCAGCAGCCAAGTGACCGGCACTAACGAGCAGTACTTC.

The genes are TRBV3-1 and TRBJ1-2; no definite D call. Germline CDR1 reads LGHDT; CDR2 reads YNNKEL (reference sequence). The V gene lost 2 bases and the J gene lost 2 bases, with 6 bases spanning the gap. The CDR3 has 13 residues. The CDR3 is CASSQSENYGYTF. In DNA form, the CDR3 reads TGTGCCAGCAGCCAATCGGAGAACTATGGCTACACCTTC.

This chain uses TRBV30 with TRBJ1-5; D ambiguous. V was trimmed by 1 base and J by 7 bases, leaving 14 bases between them. Germline CDR1 is GTSNPN and CDR2 is SVGIG (reference sequence). The CDR3 consists of 14 residues. The DNA for the CDR3 is TGTGCCTGGAGTGCGGCCTCCGGCGGGCAGCCCCAGCATTTT. This codes for CAWSAASGGQPQHF.

This sequence joins TRBV15 and TRBJ2-5; D not resolved. Between the trimmed V and J ends, which lost 3 bases and 5 bases, there was a span of 10 bases. The CDR3 runs to 13 residues. Germline CDR1 is LNHNV and CDR2 is YYDKDF (reference sequence). CDR3 nucleotides: TGTGCCACCAGCAGGAGGCAGTGGGAGACCCAGTACTTC. Protein: CATSRRQWETQYF.

The CDR3 sequence is CATSRDLGGTHQPQHF. CDR3 DNA: TGTGCCACCAGCAGAGATCTCGGAGGGACACATCAGCCCCAGCATTTT. The V and J genes are TRBV15 and TRBJ1-5; tentatively, D is TRBD1 (6 bases). CDR3 length: 16 amino acids. V dropped 0 bases and J dropped 5 bases, with 14 bases sitting between them. The germline V gene encodes CDR1 LNHNV and CDR2 YYDKDF (reference sequence).

J is TRBJ1-2 and V is TRBV9; D unresolved. Germline CDR1 and CDR2: SGDLS and YYNGEE. V dropped 1 base and J dropped 5 bases, with 9 bases sitting between them. The CDR3 length is 13 residues. As DNA, the CDR3 is TGTGCCAGCAGCGTATCCACAGCTTATGGCTACACCTTC. Translating it yields CASSVSTAYGYTF.

The gene calls are TRBV25-1 and TRBJ1-1, with 8 bases identical to TRBD1. This CDR3 region has 12 residues. Unmatched junction bases numbered 4, after V lost 6 bases and J lost 7 bases. Per germline, CDR1 MGHDK and CDR2 SYGVNS. CDR3: CASRDRALEAFF. The CDR3 DNA reads TGTGCCAGCAGGGACAGGGCCCTTGAAGCTTTCTTT.

This sequence joins TRBV19 and TRBJ1-5, with D unclear. Per the germline V gene, CDR1 is LNHDA and CDR2 is SQIVND (reference sequence). The ends were cut back, 4 bases at V and 2 bases at J, with 9 bases in the middle. This CDR3 region has 14 residues. CDR3 sequence reads: CASSTELGNQPQHF. The CDR3 nucleotides are TGTGCCAGTAGTACAGAACTGGGCAATCAGCCCCAGCATTTT. Together with reference TRBV19 and TRBJ1-5, the CDR3 gives the full variable domain: DGGITQSPKYLFRKEGQNVTLSCEQNLNHDAMYWYRQDPGQGLRLIYYSQIVNDFQKGDIAEGYSVSREKKESFPLTVTSAQKNPTAFYLCASSTELGNQPQHFGDGTRLSIL.

V gene TRBV7-9 combines with J gene TRBJ2-2; D unresolved. The CDR3 runs to 14 residues. The germline V gene has CDR1 SEHNR and CDR2 FQNEAQ (reference sequence). V was clipped by 3 bases and J by 4 bases, with 9 bases between them. The CDR3 is CASSLEGITGELFF. The CDR3 DNA is TGTGCCAGCAGCTTGGAAGGCATCACCGGGGAGCTGTTTTTT.

A note on this clonotype: Its ends do not fully match the called genes, so a read error is possible. The chain couples TRBV6-5 to TRBJ1-4; no clear D gene. CDR3 length: 16 amino acids. The V gene's germline CDR1 is MNHEY and CDR2 SVGAGI. CDR3 coding DNA: TGTGCCAGCAGCTACTCGTACAGATCAGCTAATGAAAAACTGTTTTTT. Amino acids: CASSYSYRSANEKLFF.

The chain carries TRBV2 and TRBJ2-7, with TRBD1 as a possible D gene (5 bases). This CDR3 region has 14 residues. The ends were cut back, 6 bases at V and 5 bases at J, with 17 bases in the middle. CDR1 SNHLY and CDR2 FYNNEI come from the germline V gene. The CDR3 protein is CASSWGMNRDEQYF. DNA of the CDR3: TGTGCCAGCAGCTGGGGCATGAACAGAGACGAGCAGTACTTC.

This rearrangement joins TRBV9 to TRBJ2-2, with D maybe TRBD2 (6 bases). The CDR3 covers 15 residues. V was trimmed by 0 bases and J by 6 bases, leaving 12 bases between them. Germline V gives CDR1 SGDLS, CDR2 YYNGEE. The CDR3: CASSVGLGVAGELFF. CDR3 coding DNA: TGTGCCAGCAGCGTAGGACTAGGAGTGGCCGGGGAGCTGTTTTTT.

The chain is built from TRBV12-3 or TRBV12-4 and TRBJ1-1; D gene unclear. Between the trimmed V and J ends, which lost 10 bases and 3 bases, there was a span of 15 bases. The CDR3 loop spans 13 amino acids. The CDR3 DNA reads as TGTGCCACCAACCCTCGGGCCGACACTGAAGCTTTCTTT. It yields the protein CATNPRADTEAFF.

This clonotype came up a few times. The genes are TRBV11-2 and TRBJ2-1, with D possibly matching TRBD2 (6 bases). Deletions cut 1 base from V and 0 bases from J, with 13 bases between. This CDR3 region has 17 residues. Germline CDR1 SGHAT, CDR2 FQNNGV. In nucleotides, the CDR3 is TGTGCCAGCAGCTTAGGACCGGGACTTAGCTCCTACAATGAGCAGTTCTTC. Amino acid sequence: CASSLGPGLSSYNEQFF. The entire variable domain, with the rest obtained from reference TRBV11-2 and TRBJ2-1, is as follows: EAGVAQSPRYKIIEKRQSVAFWCNPISGHATLYWYQQILGQGPKLLIQFQNNGVVDDSQLPKDRFSAERLKGVDSTLKIQPAKLEDSAVYLCASSLGPGLSSYNEQFFGPGTRLTVL.

The V gene is TRBV10-1, the J gene TRBJ2-5, with D perhaps TRBD1 (5 bases). V was pared by 6 bases and J by 2 bases, with 19 bases between. Germline V gene sequence: CDR1 WNHNN, CDR2 SYGVQD (reference sequence). The CDR3 is made up of 16 amino acids. As DNA, the CDR3 is TGCGCCAGCAGCCCCAGTTGGGGCGGAGATCAAGAGACCCAGTACTTC. Its translation: CASSPSWGGDQETQYF.

The chain joins TRBV20-1 to TRBJ1-2; the match to TRBD1 covers 7 bases. Germline loops: CDR1 DFQATT, CDR2 SNEGSKA (reference sequence). The CDR3 has 15 residues. V was clipped by 0 bases and J by 7 bases; unmatched bases: 11. CDR3 sequence reads: CSARDQGLRGIGYTF. In nucleotides, the CDR3 is TGCAGTGCTAGAGATCAGGGTCTCAGGGGGATTGGCTACACCTTC.

This chain joins TRBV7-9 and TRBJ2-2, with TRBD1 as a possible D gene (5 bases). CDR3 length: 14 residues. CDR1 is SEHNR, CDR2 FQNEAQ, per germline (reference sequence). Trimming left V 1 base short and J 4 bases short, with 7 bases between. CDR3 sequence: CASSLVGATGELFF. DNA of the CDR3: TGTGCCAGCAGCTTAGTAGGGGCCACCGGGGAGCTGTTTTTT. Complete variable domain (other parts from reference TRBV7-9 and TRBJ2-2): DTGVSQNPRHKITKRGQNVTFRCDPISEHNRLYWYRQTLGQGPEFLTYFQNEAQLEKSRLLSDRFSAERPKGSFSTLEIQRTEQGDSAMYLCASSLVGATGELFFGEGSRLTVL.

The chain has TRBV6-5 and TRBJ2-1, with D unclear. Trimming shortened V by 5 bases and J by 6 bases, and 11 bases separated the two germline ends. Germline V gene data show CDR1 as MNHEY and CDR2 as SVGAGI. The CDR3 totals 13 residues. The CDR3 DNA reads as TGTGCCAGCAGTGCTATCCCTGGCAATGAGCAGTTCTTC. It translates to CASSAIPGNEQFF.

This chain uses TRBV27 with TRBJ2-7; D is possibly TRBD2 (6 bases). The CDR3 consists of 16 residues. V lost 0 bases and J lost 3, with 15 bases in between. The germline V gene encodes CDR1 MNHEY and CDR2 SMNVEV (reference sequence). The CDR3 sequence is CASSLSRAGRFYEQYF. The CDR3 coding sequence is TGTGCCAGCAGTTTATCGAGGGCAGGGAGGTTCTACGAGCAGTACTTC.

A few counts support this clonotype. The rearrangement joins TRBV2 to TRBJ1-2, with 8 bases aligning to TRBD1. The CDR3 consists of 15 residues. Looked up from germline, CDR1 is SNHLY and CDR2 is FYNNEI. V was clipped by 10 bases and J by 7 bases; unmatched bases: 17. As DNA, the CDR3 is TGTGCCACCAATATACGCGAGACAGGGGTTGGTGGCTACACCTTC. This encodes CATNIRETGVGGYTF.

The sample holds a few counts of this clonotype. The V call is TRBV7-9, the J call TRBJ1-1; D is possibly TRBD1 (5 bases). Germline CDR1 SEHNR, CDR2 FQNEAQ (reference sequence). The CDR3 covers 13 residues. V lost 9 bases and J lost 1, with 12 bases in between. In nucleotides, the CDR3 is TGTGCCAGTGTCGGGGGGGGGAACACTGAAGCTTTCTTT. It encodes CASVGGGNTEAFF.

This sequence joins TRBV7-2 and TRBJ2-7; 8 bases fit TRBD1. The V gene's germline CDR1 is SGHTA and CDR2 FQGNSA. Trimming cost V 3 bases and J 3 bases; bases outside gene matches: 7. The CDR3 sequence is 15 residues long. The CDR3 nucleotides are TGTGCCAGCAGCTTGAATGCAGGGGGCGTCTACGAGCAGTACTTC. This translates into CASSLNAGGVYEQYF.

This chain joins TRBV7-9 and TRBJ1-2, with D uncertain. V lost 5 bases to trimming and J lost 10 bases, with 8 bases between them. CDR3 length equals 10 residues. Germline loops: CDR1 SEHNR, CDR2 FQNEAQ (reference sequence). CDR3: CASSLMVYTF. The CDR3 region has the DNA TGTGCCAGCAGCCTCATGGTCTACACCTTC. Complete variable domain (other parts from reference TRBV7-9 and TRBJ1-2): DTGVSQNPRHKITKRGQNVTFRCDPISEHNRLYWYRQTLGQGPEFLTYFQNEAQLEKSRLLSDRFSAERPKGSFSTLEIQRTEQGDSAMYLCASSLMVYTFGSGTRLTVV.

This chain connects TRBV7-3 to TRBJ2-5; a possible D gene is TRBD2 (6 bases). Trimming stripped 5 bases from V and 7 bases from J, with 11 bases between. The V gene's germline CDR1 is SGHTA and CDR2 FQGTGA. The CDR3 loop spans 12 amino acids. The CDR3 DNA reads as TGTGCCAGCAGCGACGGGGGATGGACCCAGTACTTC. Translating gives CASSDGGWTQYF. Based on the CDR3 plus reference TRBV7-3 and TRBJ2-5, the full variable domain is GAGVSQTPSNKVTEKGKYVELRCDPISGHTALYWYRQSLGQGPEFLIYFQGTGAADDSGLPNDRFFAVRPEGSVSTLKIQRTERGDSAVYLCASSDGGWTQYFGPGTRLLVL.